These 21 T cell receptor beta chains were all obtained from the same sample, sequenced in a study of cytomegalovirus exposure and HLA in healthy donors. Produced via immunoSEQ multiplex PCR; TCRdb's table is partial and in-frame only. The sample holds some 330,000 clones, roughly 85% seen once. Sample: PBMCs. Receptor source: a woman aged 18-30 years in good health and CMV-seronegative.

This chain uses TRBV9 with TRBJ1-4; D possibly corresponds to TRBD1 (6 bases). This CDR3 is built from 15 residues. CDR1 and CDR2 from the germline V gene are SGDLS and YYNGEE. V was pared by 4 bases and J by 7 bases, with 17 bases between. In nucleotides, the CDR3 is TGTGCCAGCAGCCCGAGGGACACGTTCACTGAAAAACTGTTTTTT. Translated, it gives CASSPRDTFTEKLFF.

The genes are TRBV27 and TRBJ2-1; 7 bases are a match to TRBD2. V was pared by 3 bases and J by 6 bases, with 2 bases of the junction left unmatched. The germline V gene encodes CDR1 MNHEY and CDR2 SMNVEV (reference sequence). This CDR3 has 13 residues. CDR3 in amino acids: CASSLGGSNEQFF. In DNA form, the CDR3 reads TGTGCCAGCAGTTTGGGGGGGTCCAATGAGCAGTTCTTC.

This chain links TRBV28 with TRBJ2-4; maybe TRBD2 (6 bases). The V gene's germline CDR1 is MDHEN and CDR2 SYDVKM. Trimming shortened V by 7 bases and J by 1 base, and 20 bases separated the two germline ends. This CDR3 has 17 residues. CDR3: CASTSAGLEVAKNIQYF. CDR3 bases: TGTGCCAGCACCAGTGCGGGGCTAGAGGTTGCCAAAAACATTCAGTACTTC.

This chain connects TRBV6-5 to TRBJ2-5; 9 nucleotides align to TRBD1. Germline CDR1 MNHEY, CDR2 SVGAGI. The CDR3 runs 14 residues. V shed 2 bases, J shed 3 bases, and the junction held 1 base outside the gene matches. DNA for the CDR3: TGTGCCAGCAGTTACGGGACAGGGAAAGAGACCCAGTACTTC. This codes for CASSYGTGKETQYF.

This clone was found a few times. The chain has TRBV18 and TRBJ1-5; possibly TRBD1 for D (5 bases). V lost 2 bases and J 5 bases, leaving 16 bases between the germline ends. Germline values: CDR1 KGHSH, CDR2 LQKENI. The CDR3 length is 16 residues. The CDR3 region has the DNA TGTGCCAGCTCACCAGATTGGCGGGGCAACTATCAGCCCCAGCATTTT. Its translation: CASSPDWRGNYQPQHF. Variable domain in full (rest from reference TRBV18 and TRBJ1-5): NAGVMQNPRHLVRRRGQEARLRCSPMKGHSHVYWYRQLPEEGLKFMVYLQKENIIDESGMPKERFSAEFPKEGPSILRIQQVVRGDSAAYFCASSPDWRGNYQPQHFGDGTRLSIL.

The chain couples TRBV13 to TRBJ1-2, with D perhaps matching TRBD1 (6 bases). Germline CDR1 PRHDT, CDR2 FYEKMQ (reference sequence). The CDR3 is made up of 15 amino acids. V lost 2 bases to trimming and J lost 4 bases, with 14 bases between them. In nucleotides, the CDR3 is TGTGCCAGCAGCTTACCTACAGGGTCCCGCTATGGCTACACCTTC. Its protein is CASSLPTGSRYGYTF.

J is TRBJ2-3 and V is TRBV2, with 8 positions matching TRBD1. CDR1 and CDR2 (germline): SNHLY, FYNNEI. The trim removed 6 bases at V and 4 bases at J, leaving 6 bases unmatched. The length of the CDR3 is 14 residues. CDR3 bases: TGTGCCAGCAGCGTGTTACAGGGGGCAGATACGCAGTATTTT. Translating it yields CASSVLQGADTQYF. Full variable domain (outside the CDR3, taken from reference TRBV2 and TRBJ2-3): EPEVTQTPSHQVTQMGQEVILRCVPISNHLYFYWYRQILGQKVEFLVSFYNNEISEKSEIFDDQFSVERPDGSNFTLKIRSTKLEDSAMYFCASSVLQGADTQYFGPGTRLTVL.

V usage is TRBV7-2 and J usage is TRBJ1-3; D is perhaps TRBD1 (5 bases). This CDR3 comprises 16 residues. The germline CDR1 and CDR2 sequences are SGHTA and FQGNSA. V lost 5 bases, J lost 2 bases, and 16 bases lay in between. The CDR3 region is CASSTRQNTAGNTIYF. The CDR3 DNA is TGTGCCAGCAGCACCCGACAGAACACTGCTGGAAACACCATATATTTT.

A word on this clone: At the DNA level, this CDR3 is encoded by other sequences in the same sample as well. The CDR3, as DNA: TGCGCCAGCAGCTTGGGACAGGGCTCCTATGGCTACACCTTC. Translating gives CASSLGQGSYGYTF. The chain combines TRBV5-1 with TRBJ1-2; 7 bases align to TRBD1. The CDR3 extends over 14 amino acids. Germline CDR1 reads SGHRS; CDR2 reads YFSETQ. V was pared by 0 bases and J by 4 bases, with 3 bases of the junction left unmatched.

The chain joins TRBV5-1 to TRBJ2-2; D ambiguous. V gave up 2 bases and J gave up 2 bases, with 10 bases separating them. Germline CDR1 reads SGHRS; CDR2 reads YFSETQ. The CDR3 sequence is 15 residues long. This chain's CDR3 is CASSLRASNTGELFF. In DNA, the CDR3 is TGCGCCAGCAGCTTAAGAGCATCCAACACCGGGGAGCTGTTTTTT.

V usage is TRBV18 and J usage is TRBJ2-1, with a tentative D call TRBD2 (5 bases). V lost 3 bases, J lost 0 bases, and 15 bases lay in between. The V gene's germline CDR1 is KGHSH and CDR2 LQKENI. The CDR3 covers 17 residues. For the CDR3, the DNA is TGTGCCAGCTCACCCTGGATGGAGCGGCTCTCCTACAATGAGCAGTTCTTC. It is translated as CASSPWMERLSYNEQFF.

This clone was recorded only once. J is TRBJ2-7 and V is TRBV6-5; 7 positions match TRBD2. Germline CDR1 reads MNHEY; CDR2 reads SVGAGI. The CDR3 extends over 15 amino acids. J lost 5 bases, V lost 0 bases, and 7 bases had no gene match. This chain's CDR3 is CASSYSGGSVDEQYF. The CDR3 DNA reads TGTGCCAGCAGTTACTCCGGCGGGAGTGTTGACGAGCAGTACTTC.

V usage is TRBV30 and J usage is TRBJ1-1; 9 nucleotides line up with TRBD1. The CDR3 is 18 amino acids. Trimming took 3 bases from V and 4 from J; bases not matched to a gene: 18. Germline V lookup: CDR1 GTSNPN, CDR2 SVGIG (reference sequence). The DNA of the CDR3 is TGTGCCTGGAGCCCCTCAGGGACAGGGATAGGGAGGGGCACTGAAGCTTTCTTT. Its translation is CAWSPSGTGIGRGTEAFF.

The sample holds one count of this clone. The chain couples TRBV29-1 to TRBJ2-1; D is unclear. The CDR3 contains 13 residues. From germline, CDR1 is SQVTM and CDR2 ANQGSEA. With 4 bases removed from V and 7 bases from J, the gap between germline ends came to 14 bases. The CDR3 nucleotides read TGCAGCGTTGCTGCTCTAGATAGGAATGAGCAGTTCTTC. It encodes CSVAALDRNEQFF.

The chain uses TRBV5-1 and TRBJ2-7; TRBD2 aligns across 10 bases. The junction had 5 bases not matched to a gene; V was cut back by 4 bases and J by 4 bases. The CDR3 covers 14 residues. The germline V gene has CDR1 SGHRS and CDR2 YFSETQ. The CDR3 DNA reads TGCGCCAGCAGCCCCGGGACTAGCGATTACGAGCAGTACTTC. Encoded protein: CASSPGTSDYEQYF. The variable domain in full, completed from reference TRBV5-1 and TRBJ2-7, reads KAGVTQTPRYLIKTRGQQVTLSCSPISGHRSVSWYQQTPGQGLQFLFEYFSETQRNKGNFPGRFSGRQFSNSRSEMNVSTLELGDSALYLCASSPGTSDYEQYFGPGTRLTVT.

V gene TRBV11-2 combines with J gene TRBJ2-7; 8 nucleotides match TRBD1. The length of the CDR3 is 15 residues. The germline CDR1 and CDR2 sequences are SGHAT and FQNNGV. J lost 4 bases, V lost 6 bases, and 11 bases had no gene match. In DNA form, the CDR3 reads TGTGCCAGCAGTCCAACCGGGACAGGACGATACGAGCAGTACTTC. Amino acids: CASSPTGTGRYEQYF.

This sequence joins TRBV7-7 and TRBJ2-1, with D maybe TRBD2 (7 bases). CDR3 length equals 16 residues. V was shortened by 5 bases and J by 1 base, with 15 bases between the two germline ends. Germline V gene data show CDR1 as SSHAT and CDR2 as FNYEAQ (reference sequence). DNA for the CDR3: TGTGCCAGCAGCCCAAAGGGGGGGGTGTCCTACAATGAGCAGTTCTTC. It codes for CASSPKGGVSYNEQFF. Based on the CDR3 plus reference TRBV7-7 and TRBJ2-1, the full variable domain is GAGVSQSPRYKVTKRGQDVTLRCDPISSHATLYWYQQALGQGPEFLTYFNYEAQPDKSGLPSDRFSAERPEGSISTLTIQRTEQRDSAMYRCASSPKGGVSYNEQFFGPGTRLTVL.

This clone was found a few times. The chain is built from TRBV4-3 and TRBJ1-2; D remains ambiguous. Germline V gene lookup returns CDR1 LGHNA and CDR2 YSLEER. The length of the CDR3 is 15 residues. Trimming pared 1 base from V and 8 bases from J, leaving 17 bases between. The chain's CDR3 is CASSQGSAGVRGYTF. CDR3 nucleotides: TGCGCCAGCAGCCAAGGTAGTGCCGGGGTGCGGGGCTACACCTTC.

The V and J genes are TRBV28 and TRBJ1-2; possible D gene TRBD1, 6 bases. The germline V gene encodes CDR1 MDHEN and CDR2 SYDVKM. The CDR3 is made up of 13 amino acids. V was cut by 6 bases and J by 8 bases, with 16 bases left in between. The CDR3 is CASSSGGGGGYTF. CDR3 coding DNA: TGTGCCAGCAGCAGCGGGGGGGGCGGCGGCTACACCTTC.

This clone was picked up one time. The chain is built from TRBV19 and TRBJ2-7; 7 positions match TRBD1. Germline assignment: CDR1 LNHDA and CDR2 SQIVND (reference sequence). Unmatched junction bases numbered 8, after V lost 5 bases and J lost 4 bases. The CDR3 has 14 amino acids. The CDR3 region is CASSRSGGSYEQYF. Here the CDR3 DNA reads TGTGCCAGTAGTCGTTCAGGGGGATCGTACGAGCAGTACTTC.

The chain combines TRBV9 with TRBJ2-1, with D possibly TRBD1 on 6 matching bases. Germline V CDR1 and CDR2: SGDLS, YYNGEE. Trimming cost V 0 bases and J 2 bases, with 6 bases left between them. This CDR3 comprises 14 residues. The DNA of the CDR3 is TGTGCCAGCAGCGTAGGGGGGCCCTACAATGAGCAGTTCTTC. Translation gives CASSVGGPYNEQFF.